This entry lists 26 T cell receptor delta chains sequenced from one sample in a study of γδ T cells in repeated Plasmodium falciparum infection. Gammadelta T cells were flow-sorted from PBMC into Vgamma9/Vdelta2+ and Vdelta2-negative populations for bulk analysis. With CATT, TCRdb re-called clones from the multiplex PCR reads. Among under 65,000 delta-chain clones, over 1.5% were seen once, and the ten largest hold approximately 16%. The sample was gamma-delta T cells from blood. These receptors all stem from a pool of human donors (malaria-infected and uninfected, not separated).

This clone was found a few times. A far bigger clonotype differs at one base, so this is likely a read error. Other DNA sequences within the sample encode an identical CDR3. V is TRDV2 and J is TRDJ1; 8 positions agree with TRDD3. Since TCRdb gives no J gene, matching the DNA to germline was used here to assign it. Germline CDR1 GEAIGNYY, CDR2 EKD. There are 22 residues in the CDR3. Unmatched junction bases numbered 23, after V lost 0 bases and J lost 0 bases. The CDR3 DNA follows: TGTGCCTGTGACACCGACGAAGGAAGTCAGAGTACTGGGGGGGCTTACACCGATAAACTCATCTTT. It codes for CACDTDEGSQSTGGAYTDKLIF.

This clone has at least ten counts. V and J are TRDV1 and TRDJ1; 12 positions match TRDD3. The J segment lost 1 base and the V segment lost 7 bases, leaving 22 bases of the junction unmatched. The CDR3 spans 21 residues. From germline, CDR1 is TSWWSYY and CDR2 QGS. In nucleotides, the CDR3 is TGTGCTCTTGTTGTTTCCTACGTGGTGTACTGGGGGATACTACCCACCGATAAACTCATCTTT. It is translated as CALVVSYVVYWGILPTDKLIF.

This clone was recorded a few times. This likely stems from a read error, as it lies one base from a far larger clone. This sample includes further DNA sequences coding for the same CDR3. This CDR3 reads CALGETLRLGDLYTDKLIF. The CDR3 DNA is TGTGCTCTTGGGGAGACTCTCCGACTGGGGGATCTATACACCGATAAACTCATCTTC. This chain uses TRDV1 with TRDJ1; 10 bases fit TRDD3. CDR3 length: 19 residues. The germline CDR1 and CDR2 sequences are TSWWSYY and QGS.

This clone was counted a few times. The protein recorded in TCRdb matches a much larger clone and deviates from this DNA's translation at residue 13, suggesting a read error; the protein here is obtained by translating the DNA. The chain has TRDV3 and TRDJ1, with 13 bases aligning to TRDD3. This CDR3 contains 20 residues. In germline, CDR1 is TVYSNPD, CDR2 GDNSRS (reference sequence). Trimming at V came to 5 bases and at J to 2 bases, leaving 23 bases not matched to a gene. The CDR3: CAKAFRGWTGGYAYTDKLIF. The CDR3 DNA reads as TGTGCCAAGGCCTTCCGCGGTTGGACTGGGGGATACGCCTATACCGATAAACTCATCTTT.

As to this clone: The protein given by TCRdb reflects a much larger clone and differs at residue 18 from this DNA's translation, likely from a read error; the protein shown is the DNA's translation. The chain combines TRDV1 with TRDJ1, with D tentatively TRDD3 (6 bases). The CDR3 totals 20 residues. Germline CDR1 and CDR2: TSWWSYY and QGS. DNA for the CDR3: TGTGCTCTTGGGGAAATTAAAGGATACCACAGGGGACCCTACACCGATAAACCCATCTTT. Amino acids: CALGEIKGYHRGPYTDKPIF.

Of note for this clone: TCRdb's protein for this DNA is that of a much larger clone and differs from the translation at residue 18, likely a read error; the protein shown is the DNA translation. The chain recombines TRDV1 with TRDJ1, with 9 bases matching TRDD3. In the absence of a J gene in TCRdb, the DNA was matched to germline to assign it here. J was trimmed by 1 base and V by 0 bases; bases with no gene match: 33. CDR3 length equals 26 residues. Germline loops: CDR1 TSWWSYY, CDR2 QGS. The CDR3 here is CALGELGGVVGKDWWGICLSTDKLIF. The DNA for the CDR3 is TGTGCTCTTGGGGAACTAGGGGGGGTGGTTGGGAAGGACTGGTGGGGGATATGTCTTTCCACCGATAAACTCATCTTT.

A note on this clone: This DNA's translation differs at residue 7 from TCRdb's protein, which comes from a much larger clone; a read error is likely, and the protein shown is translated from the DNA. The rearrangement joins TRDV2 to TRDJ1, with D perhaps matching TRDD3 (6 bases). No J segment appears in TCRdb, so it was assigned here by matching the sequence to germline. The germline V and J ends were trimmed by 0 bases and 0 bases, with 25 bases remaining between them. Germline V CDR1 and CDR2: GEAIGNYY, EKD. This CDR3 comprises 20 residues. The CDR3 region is CACDTVGLTWGSPYTDKLIF. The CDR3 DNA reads TGTGCCTGTGACACCGTAGGGCTTACTTGGGGATCCCCCTACACCGATAAACTCATCTTT.

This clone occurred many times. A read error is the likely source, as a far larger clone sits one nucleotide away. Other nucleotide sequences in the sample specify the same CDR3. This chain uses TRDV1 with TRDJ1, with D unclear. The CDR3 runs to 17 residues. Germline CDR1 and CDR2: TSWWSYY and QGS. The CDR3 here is CALGERWFTPRADKLIF. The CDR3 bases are TGTGCTCTTGGGGAACGATGGTTTACTCCTCGGGCCGATAAACTCATCTTC.

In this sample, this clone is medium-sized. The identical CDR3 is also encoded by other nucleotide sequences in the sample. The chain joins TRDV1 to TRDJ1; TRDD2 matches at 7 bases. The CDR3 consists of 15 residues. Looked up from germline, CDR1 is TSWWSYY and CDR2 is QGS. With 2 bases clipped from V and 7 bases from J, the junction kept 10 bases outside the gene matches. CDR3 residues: CALGETVSYGVKLIF. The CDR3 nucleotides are TGTGCTCTTGGGGAAACGGTTTCCTACGGGGTTAAACTCATCTTT.

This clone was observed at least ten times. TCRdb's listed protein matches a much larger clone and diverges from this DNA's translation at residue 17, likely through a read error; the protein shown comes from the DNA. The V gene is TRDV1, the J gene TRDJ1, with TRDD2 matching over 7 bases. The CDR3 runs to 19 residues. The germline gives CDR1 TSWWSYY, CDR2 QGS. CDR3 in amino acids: CALGTSIPTVWEYTDKPIF. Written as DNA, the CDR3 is TGTGCTCTTGGGACCTCTATTCCTACAGTGTGGGAGTACACCGATAAACCCATCTTT.

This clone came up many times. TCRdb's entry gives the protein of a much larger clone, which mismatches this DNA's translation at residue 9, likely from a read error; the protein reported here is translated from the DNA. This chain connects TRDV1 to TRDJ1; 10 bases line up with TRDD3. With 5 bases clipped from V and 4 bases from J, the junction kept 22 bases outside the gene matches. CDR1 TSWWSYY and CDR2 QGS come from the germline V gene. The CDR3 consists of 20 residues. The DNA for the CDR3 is TGTGCTCTTGGGTCCCCAACCTTCGGCCTTCTGGGGGATATCCTCGATAAACTCATCTTT. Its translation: CALGSPTFGLLGDILDKLIF.

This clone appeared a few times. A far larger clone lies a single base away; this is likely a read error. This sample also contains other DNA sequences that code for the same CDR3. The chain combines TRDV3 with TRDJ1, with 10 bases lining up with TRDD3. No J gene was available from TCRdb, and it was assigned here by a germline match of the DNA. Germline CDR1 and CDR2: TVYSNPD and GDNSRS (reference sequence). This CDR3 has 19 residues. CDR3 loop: CAFAAGPYWGMVVTDKLIF. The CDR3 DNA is TGTGCCTTTGCCGCCGGCCCTTACTGGGGGATGGTCGTCACCGACAAACTCATCTTT.

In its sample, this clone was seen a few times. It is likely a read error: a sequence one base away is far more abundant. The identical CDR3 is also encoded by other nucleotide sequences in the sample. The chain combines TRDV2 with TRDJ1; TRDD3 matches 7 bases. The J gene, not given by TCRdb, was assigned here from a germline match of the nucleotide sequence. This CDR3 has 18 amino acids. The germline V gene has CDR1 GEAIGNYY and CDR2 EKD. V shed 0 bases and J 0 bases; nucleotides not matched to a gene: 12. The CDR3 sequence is CACDTELFPLGDTDKLIF. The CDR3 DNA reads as TGTGCCTGTGACACCGAACTCTTTCCTCTGGGGGACACCGATAAACTCATCTTT.

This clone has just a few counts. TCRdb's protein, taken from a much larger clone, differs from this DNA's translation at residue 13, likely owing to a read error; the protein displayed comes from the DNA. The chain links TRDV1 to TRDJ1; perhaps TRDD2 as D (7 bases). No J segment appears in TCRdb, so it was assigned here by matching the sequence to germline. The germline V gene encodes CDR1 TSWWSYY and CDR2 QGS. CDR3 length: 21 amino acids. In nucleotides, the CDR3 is TGTGCTCTTGTGGAACCAGCCTTCCTGGCCGGCTGGGGCCATTTCGGCGATAAACTCATCTTT. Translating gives CALVEPAFLAGWGHFGDKLIF.

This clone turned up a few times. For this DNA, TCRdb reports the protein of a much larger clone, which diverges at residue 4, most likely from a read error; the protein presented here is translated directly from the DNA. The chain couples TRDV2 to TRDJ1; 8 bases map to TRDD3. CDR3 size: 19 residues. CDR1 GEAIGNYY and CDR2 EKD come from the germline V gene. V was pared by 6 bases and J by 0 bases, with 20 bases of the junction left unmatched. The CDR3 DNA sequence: TGTGCCTGTTATTATGGAGGGATACGCAAGCTTTTACACACCGATAAACTCATCTTT. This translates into CACYYGGIRKLLHTDKLIF.

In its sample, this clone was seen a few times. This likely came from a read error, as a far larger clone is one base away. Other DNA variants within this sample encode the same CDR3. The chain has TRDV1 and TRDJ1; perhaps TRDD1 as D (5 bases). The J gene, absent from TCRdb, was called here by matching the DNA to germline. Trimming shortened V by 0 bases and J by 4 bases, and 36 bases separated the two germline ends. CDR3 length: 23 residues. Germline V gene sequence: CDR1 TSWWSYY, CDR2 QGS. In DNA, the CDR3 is TGTGCTCTTGGGGAACTAGATAGTAGCTACGGATGGTGGGCGAAACCGGGCTTCGATAAACTCATCTTT. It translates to CALGELDSSYGWWAKPGFDKLIF.

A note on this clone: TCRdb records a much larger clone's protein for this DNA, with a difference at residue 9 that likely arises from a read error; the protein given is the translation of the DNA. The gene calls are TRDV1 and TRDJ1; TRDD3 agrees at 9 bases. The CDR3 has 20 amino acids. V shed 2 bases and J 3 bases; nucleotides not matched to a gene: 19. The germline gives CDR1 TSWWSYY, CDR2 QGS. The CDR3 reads CALGESVILRGGYKADKLIF. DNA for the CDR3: TGTGCTCTTGGGGAATCGGTGATCCTTAGGGGGGGATACAAAGCCGATAAACTCATCTTT.

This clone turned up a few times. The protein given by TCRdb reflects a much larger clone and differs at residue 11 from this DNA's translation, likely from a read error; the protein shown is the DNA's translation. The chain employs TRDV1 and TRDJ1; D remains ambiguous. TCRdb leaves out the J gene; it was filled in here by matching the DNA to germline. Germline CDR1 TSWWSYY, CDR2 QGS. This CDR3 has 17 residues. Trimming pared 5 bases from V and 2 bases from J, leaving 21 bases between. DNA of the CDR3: TGTGCTCTTGGGAAGGGGCCTCCCGCAGATAGGACCGATAAACTCATCTTT. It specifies CALGKGPPADRTDKLIF.

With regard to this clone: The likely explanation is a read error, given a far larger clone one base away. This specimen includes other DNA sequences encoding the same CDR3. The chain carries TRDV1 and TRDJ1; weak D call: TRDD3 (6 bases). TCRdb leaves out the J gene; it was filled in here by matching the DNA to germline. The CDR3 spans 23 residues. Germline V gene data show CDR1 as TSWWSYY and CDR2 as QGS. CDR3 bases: TGTGCCCTTGGGGAACTCTACTCCCATCCCTACCGGGGATCCCTACCGTACACCGATAAACTCATCTTT. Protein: CALGELYSHPYRGSLPYTDKLIF.

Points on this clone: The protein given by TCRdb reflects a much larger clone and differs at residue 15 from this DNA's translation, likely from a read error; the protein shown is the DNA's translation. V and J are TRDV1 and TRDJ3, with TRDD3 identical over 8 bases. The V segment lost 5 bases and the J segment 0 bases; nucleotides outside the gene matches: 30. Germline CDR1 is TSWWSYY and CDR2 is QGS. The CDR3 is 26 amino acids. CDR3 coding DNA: TGTGCTCTTGGGAAGAGGGATCCTACTCCGTGGTACTGGGGGGTACCGAACTCCTGGGACACCCGACAGATGTTTTTC. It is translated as CALGKRDPTPWYWGVPNSWDTRQMFF.

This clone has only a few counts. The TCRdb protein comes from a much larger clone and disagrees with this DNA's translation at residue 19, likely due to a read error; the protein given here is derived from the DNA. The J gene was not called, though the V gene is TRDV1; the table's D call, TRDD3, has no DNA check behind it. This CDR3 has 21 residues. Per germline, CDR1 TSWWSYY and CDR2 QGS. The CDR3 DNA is TGTGCTCTTGGGGAAGGTCCCTACTGGGGGCCCCGCACCACCTTGACAGCACAACCCTTCTTT. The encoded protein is CALGEGPYWGPRTTLTAQPFF.

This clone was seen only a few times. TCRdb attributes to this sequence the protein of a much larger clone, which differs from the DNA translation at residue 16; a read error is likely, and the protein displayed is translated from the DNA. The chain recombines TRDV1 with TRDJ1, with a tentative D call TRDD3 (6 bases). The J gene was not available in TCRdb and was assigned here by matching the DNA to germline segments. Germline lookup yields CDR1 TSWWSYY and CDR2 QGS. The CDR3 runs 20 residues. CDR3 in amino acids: CALGEPKKWVWGPYTGKLIF. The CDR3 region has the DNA TGTGCTCTTGGGGAACCCAAAAAGTGGGTCTGGGGACCGTACACCGGTAAACTCATCTTT.

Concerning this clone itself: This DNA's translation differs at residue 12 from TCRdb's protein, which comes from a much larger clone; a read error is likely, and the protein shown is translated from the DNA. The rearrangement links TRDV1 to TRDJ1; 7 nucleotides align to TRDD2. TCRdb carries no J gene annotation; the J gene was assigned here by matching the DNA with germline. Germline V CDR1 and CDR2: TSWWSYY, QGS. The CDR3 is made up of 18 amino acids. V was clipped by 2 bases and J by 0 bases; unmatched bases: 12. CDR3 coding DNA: TGTGCTCTTGGGGAATTTTTCCTACTTAGCCGTGACACCGATAAACTCATCTTT. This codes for CALGEFFLLSRDTDKLIF.

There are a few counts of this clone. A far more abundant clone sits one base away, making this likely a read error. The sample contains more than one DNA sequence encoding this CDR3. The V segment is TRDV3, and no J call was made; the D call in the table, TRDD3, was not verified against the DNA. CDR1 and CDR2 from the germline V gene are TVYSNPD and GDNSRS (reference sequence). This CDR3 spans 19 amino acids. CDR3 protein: CAFGTFLRGYAGSTDKLIF. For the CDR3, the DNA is TGTGCCTTCGGTACCTTCCTACGGGGATACGCCGGTTCCACCGATAAACTCATCTTC.

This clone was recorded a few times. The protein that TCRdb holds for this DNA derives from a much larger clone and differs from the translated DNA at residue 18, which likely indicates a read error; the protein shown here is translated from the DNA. The CDR3, as DNA: TGTGCCTGTGACCATGGTTTTATGTACCCCTCCCGCCCGTACACCGATAAACCCATCTTT. This codes for CACDHGFMYPSRPYTDKPIF. Called V gene: TRDV2; the J gene was not called. Looked up from germline, CDR1 is GEAIGNYY and CDR2 is EKD. The CDR3 has 20 amino acids.

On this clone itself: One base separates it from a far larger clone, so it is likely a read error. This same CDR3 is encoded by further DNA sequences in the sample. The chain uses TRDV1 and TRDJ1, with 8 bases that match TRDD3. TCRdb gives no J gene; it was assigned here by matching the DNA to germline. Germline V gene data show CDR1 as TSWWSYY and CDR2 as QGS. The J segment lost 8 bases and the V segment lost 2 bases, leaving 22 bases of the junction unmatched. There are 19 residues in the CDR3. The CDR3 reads CALGEASSPNYWGGYKLIF. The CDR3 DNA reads TGTGCTCTTGGGGAAGCGTCAAGTCCCAACTACTGGGGGGGCTACAAACTCATCTTT.